These T cell receptor beta chains were read from a single sample in a study of blood T cell repertoires in COVID-19. Here immunoSEQ multiplex PCR was the method, and the copy in TCRdb shows in-frame clones only, minus some. The sample shows 440,000 or so clones, about 91% of them seen only once. The sequenced material came from peripheral blood. The receptors derive from a woman in her forties with COVID-19, enrolled during active disease. Both conserved end residues are part of each CDR3. The D gene is left open where the match is weak. Size values are once, few and many counts, or a class for expanded clones, and some rows have none.

clone_size | j_call | v_call | cdr3_length | d_call | cdr3_nt | cdr3_aa
. | TRBJ1-5 | TRBV7-2 | 16 | TRBD1 | TGTGCCAGCAGCCAAGAGACAGGGAAAGGAGGTCAGCCCCAGCATTTT | CASSQETGKGGQPQHF
. | TRBJ1-4 | TRBV7-7 | 15 | TRBD1 | TGTGCTAGCAGCTTAGCGGACAGGGCGGGTGAAAAACTGTTTTTT | CASSLADRAGEKLFF
. | TRBJ2-5 | TRBV7-8 | 13 | TRBD2 | TGTGCCAGCAGCCCATTCGGGGGGGAGACCCAGTACTTC | CASSPFGGETQYF
. | TRBJ2-3 | TRBV30 | 12 | . | TGTGCCTGGATGGCTAGCGCAGATACGCAGTATTTT | CAWMASADTQYF
. | TRBJ2-5 | TRBV7-9 | 14 | . | TGTGCCAGCAGGCAAAGTACGGGGGAAGAGACCCAGTACTTC | CASRQSTGEETQYF
. | TRBJ1-5 | TRBV19 | 15 | . | TGTGCCAGTAATGAGCCTCGAGGGAGCAATCAGCCCCAGCATTTT | CASNEPRGSNQPQHF
. | TRBJ1-2 | TRBV6-5 | 14 | . | TGTGCCAGCAGTACCCCCGGGGGGCTTAGTGGCTACACCTTC | CASSTPGGLSGYTF
many | TRBJ2-2 | TRBV27 | 19 | TRBD2 | TGTGCCAGCAGCCGCCCTCGGACTAGCGGGAGGCTGTACACCGGGGAGCTGTTTTTT | CASSRPRTSGRLYTGELFF
. | TRBJ1-2 | TRBV14 | 16 | . | TGTGCCAGCAGCCAAGACCTCGGGCGGGGCATCTATGGCTACACCTTC | CASSQDLGRGIYGYTF
. | TRBJ1-2 | TRBV6-2/TRBV6-3 | 13 | . | TGTGCCAGCTGCCTACACCCCTCGCGGGGCTACACCTTC | CASCLHPSRGYTF
. | TRBJ2-7 | TRBV5-1 | 15 | TRBD2 | TGCGCCAGCAGCTTGTCTGTAGCGGGAGTAGGTGAGCAGTACTTC | CASSLSVAGVGEQYF
. | TRBJ1-1 | TRBV5-1 | 14 | . | TGCGCCAGCAGCCTGGAACAGAAAGGCACTGAAGCTTTCTTT | CASSLEQKGTEAFF
. | TRBJ2-1 | TRBV7-2 | 14 | . | TGTGCCAGCAGCTTACAGGGGATGAGGAATGAGCAGTTCTTC | CASSLQGMRNEQFF
. | TRBJ1-1 | TRBV12-3/TRBV12-4 | 11 | . | TGTGCCAGCAGGGACAAAACTGAAGCTTTCTTT | CASRDKTEAFF
once | TRBJ2-1 | TRBV6-6 | 14 | TRBD2 | TGTGCCAGCGGAGGACTAGCGGGAGTTAATGAGCAGTTCTTC | CASGGLAGVNEQFF
. | TRBJ2-1 | TRBV6-4 | 13 | . | TGTGCCAGCAGTGACTCGGAGGAAAATGAGCAGTTCTTC | CASSDSEENEQFF
. | TRBJ1-2 | TRBV6-5 | 15 | TRBD1 | TGTGCCAGCAGTCGCGGACAGGGGGCTAACTATGGCTACACCTTC | CASSRGQGANYGYTF